This TCR beta chain was captured by sequencing in a study of CD8+ T cells in alopecia areata. Across the whole study: Treated patients swallowed 5 to 10 mg of oral tofacitinib twice daily. Study-wide findings and caveats: Baseline CD8+ expansion's link to response remains uncertain, as there was one nonresponder.

From germline, CDR1 is SGHDT and CDR2 YYEEEE. The CDR3 runs 15 residues. V shed 4 bases and J shed 4 bases, with 12 bases lying between them. Extracted from the samples, RNA was reverse transcribed into cDNA to serve as the sequencing template. TCRdb's table, derived via immunoSEQ multiplex PCR, lists solely in-frame clones and lacks some. The data hold 150,000 to 200,000 clones, with 60% observed a single time. On this clone: The antigen is undetermined.

Stated treatment: oral pan-JAK inhibitor, 5-10 mg twice daily. Sequencing was performed on CD4+ T cells sorted from blood, taken at week 24, from a patient treated with tofacitinib. This chain uses TRBV5-6 with TRBJ2-6; D remains unclear. The clonotype originates from a human donor with alopecia areata. The CDR3 coding sequence is TGTGCCAGCAGCCAGGACCCGGTGGGGGCCAACGTCCTGACTTTC. This gives the protein CASSQDPVGANVLTF.